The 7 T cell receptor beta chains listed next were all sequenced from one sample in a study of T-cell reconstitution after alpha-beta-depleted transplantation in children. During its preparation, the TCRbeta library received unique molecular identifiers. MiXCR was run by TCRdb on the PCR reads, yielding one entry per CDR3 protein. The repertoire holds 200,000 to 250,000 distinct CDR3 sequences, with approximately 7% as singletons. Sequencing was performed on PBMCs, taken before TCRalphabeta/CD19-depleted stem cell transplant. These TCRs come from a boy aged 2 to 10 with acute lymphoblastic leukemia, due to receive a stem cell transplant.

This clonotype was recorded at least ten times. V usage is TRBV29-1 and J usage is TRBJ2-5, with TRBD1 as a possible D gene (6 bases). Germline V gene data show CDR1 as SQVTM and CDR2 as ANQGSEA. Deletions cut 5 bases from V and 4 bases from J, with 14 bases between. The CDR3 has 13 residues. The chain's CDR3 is CSVPQGWRETQYF. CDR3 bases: TGCAGCGTTCCCCAGGGGTGGAGAGAGACCCAGTACTTC.

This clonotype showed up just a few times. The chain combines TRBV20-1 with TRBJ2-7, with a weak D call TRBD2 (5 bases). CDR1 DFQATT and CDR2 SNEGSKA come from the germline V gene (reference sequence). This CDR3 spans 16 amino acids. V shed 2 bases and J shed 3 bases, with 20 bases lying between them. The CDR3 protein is CSARTPEVLYIYEQYF. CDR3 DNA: TGCAGTGCTAGAACACCGGAGGTTCTGTATATCTACGAGCAGTACTTC.

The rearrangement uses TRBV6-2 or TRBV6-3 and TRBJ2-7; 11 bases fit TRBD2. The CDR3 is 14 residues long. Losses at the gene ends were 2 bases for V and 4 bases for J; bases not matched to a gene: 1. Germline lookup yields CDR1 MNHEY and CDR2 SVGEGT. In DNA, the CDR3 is TGTGCCAGCAGTTACAGACTAGCGGGGTACGAGCAGTACTTC. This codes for CASSYRLAGYEQYF.

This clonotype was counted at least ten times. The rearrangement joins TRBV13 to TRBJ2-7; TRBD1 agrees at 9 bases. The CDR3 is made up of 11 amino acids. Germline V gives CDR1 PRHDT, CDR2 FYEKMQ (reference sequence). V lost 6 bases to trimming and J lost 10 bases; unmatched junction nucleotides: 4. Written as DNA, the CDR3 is TGTGCCAGCAGTCGGACAGGGGTTCAGTACTTC. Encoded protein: CASSRTGVQYF.

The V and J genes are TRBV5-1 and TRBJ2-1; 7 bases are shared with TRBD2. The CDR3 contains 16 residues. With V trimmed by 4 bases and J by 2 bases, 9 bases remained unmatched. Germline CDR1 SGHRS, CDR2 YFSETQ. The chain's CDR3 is CASSLELAAPYNEQFF. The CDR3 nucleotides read TGCGCCAGCAGCCTTGAGCTAGCGGCACCCTACAATGAGCAGTTCTTC.

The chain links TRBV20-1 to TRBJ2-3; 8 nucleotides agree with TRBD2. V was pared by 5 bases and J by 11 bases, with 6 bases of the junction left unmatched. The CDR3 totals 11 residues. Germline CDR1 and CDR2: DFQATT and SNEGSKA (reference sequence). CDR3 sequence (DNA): TGCAGTGCTCATGAACTAGCGGAGCAGTATTTT. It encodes CSAHELAEQYF.

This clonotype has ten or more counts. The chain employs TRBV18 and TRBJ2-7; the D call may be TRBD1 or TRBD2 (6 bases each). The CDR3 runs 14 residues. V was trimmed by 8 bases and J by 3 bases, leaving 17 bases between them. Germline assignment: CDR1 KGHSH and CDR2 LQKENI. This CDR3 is CASDKGGTLYEQYF. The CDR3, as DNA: TGTGCCAGCGATAAAGGAGGGACACTCTACGAGCAGTACTTC.